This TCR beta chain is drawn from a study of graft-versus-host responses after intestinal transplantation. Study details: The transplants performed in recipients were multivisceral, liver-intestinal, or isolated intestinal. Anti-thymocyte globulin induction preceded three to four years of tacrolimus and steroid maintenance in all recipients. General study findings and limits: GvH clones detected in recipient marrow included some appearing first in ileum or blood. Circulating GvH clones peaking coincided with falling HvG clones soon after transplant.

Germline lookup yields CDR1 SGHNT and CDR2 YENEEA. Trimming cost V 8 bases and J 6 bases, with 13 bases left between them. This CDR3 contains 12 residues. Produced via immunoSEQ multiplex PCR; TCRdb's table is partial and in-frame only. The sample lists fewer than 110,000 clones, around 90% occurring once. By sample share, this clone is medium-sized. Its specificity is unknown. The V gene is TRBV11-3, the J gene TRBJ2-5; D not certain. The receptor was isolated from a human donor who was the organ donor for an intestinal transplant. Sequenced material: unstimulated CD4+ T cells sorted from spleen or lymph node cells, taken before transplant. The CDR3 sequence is CASSGVQQTQYF. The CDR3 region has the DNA TGTGCCAGCTCTGGGGTTCAGCAGACCCAGTACTTC.